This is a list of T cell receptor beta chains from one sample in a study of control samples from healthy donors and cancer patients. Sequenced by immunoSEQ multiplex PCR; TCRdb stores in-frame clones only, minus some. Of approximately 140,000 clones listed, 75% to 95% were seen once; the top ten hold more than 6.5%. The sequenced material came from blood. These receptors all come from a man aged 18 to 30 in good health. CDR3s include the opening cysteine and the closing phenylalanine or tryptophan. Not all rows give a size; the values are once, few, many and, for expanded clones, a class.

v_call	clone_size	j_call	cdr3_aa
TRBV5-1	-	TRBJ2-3	CASSLGLGTSGGTDTQYF
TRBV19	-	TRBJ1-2	CASTGGTNYGYTF
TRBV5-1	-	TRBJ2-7	CASSGNHYEQYF
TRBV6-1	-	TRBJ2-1	CASSEQDSSYNEQFF
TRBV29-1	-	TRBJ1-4	CSVTGVNEKLFF
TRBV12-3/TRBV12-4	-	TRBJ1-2	CASSLGGHGYTF
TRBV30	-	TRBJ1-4	CAWSITGGREKLFF
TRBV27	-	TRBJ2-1	CASSLGLAGGVHEQFF
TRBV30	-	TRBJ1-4	CAWRTGTGNNEKLFF
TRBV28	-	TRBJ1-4	CASSLVGSEKLFF
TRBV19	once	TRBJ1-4	CASSPTGTGGEKLFF
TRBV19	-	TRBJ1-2	CASSRQGSYYGYTF
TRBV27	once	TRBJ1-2	CASSFSSNYGYTF
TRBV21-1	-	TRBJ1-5	CASTTGNNQPQHF
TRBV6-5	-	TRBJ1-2	CASNWLGGYGYTF
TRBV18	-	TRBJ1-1	CASSLTQGALNTEAFF
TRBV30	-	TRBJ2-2	CAWSVAAGYTGELFF
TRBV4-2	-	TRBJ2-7	CASSHSGTPYEQYF
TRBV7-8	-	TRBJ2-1	CASSLPGRNEQFF
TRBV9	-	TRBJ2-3	CASSPTGGLAGIPDTQYF
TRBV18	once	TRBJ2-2	CASSPGTRRTGELFF
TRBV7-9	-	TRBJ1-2	CASSLAIQGAVDGYTF
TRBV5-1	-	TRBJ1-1	CASSPTGGGTEAFF
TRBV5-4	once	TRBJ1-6	CASSLFGGRSSPLHF
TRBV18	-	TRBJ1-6	CASSGDPSPLHF
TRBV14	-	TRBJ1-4	CASSSRIPGINEKLFF
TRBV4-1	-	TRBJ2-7	CASRRTGRTYEQYF
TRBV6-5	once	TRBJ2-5	CASSTGLAGETQYF
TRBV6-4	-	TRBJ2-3	CASRTGSTDTQYF
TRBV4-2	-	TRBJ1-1	CASSQAPQGGTEAFF
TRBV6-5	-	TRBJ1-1	CASSSLTGLGTEAFF
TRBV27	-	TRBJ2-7	CASSLPAGGRNEQYF
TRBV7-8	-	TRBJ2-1	CASSLEGRGIYNEQFF
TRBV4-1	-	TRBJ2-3	CASSQELGTDTQYF
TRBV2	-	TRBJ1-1	CASKDSLNTEAFF
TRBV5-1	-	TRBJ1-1	CASSLGTGNTEAFF
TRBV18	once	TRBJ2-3	CASSPQRGGSTDTQYF
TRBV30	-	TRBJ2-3	CAWSIVGDTQYF
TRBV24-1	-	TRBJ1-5	CATSRSGFGGKPFNQPQHF
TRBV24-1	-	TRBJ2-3	CATSDFTDTQYF
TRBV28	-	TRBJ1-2	CASRPQTGTYGYTF